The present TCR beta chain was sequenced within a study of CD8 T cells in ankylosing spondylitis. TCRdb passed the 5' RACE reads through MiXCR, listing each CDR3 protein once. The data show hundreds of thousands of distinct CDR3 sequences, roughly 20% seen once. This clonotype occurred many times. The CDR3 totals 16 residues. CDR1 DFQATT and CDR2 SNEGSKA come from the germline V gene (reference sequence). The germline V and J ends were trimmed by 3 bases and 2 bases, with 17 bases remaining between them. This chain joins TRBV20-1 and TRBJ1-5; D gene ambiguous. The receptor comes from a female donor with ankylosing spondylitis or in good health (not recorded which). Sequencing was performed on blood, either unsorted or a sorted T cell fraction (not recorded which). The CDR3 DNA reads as TGCAGTGCTAGGCCGTCGGGCCAAGTGGGCAATCAGCCCCAGCATTTT. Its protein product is CSARPSGQVGNQPQHF.